Detailed here is one TCR beta chain. Its antigen remains unknown. This specimen belongs to a study of blood T cells in healthy people across ages. Points from the study as a whole: Estimates drawn from one million T cells were deemed to understate diversity.

Sample-barcoded 5' priming and a J-beta primer mix drove a second PCR of about 6 to 12 cycles. TCRdb reprocessed the 5' RACE reads with MiXCR, giving one entry per CDR3 protein. The sample holds around 1,900,000 distinct CDR3 sequences; 39% are singletons and the top ten take approximately 22%. Trimming stripped 4 bases from V and 3 bases from J, with 16 bases between. The CDR3 consists of 15 residues. In germline, CDR1 is SGDLS, CDR2 YYNGEE. The V and J genes are TRBV9 and TRBJ1-1, with D possibly TRBD1 on 5 matching bases. Input material: blood. The sequence derives from a human donor in good health. The CDR3 coding sequence is TGTGCCAGCAGCTTCACAGGTGCTGAGGACACTGAAGCTTTCTTT. It specifies CASSFTGAEDTEAFF.